What follows is one T cell receptor beta chain and its context. The data derive from a study of metastatic and nonmetastatic thyroid tumors. Turning to the study itself: Blood and tumor or nodule tissue repertoires from malignant and benign thyroid patients were compared.

Treatment of any kind had been given to no patient before thyroid surgery. The CDR3 extends over 21 amino acids. V was pared by 5 bases and J by 7 bases, with 24 bases of the junction left unmatched. Germline V gene lookup returns CDR1 MNHGY and CDR2 SAAAGT. TCRdb reprocessed the PCR reads using MiXCR. The data contain some 19,000 clones, approximately 19% of them seen just once; the ten biggest clones take up 25% to 30%. The chain links TRBV6-8 to TRBJ2-2, with TRBD2 matching over 11 bases. The sample taken for sequencing was blood. The clonotype comes from a female donor with papillary thyroid cancer or a benign thyroid nodule (not recorded which). Some clones in this sample may be carry-over from other donors' samples. CDR3 DNA sequence: TGTGCCAGCAGTATACTCACTGCCGGGGTAGTAGCGGGGGGGCGCAACGGGGAGCTGTTTTTT. This encodes CASSILTAGVVAGGRNGELFF.